Listed here are 15 T cell receptor beta chains from one sample, sequenced in a study of T cell repertoires in cytomegalovirus infection. From the reads, TCRdb called clonotypes with MiXCR, one entry per CDR3 protein. The data show 250,000 to 300,000 distinct CDR3 sequences, approximately 14% seen once. The sequenced sample was PBMCs. These receptors were obtained from a human donor in good health (CMV status not recorded). Some clones in this sample may be carry-over from other donors' samples.

A few counts support this clonotype. The chain has TRBV6-2 or TRBV6-3 and TRBJ2-1; 11 bases are a match to TRBD2. V lost 6 bases, J lost 2 bases, and 6 bases stayed unmatched. This CDR3 region has 16 residues. Germline V CDR1 and CDR2: MNHEY, SVGEGT. CDR3 sequence (DNA): TGTGCCAGCAGCAGGACTAGCGGGCCTCCCTACAATGAGCAGTTCTTC. Amino acid sequence: CASSRTSGPPYNEQFF.

V and J are TRBV6-6 and TRBJ2-3; 7 bases agree with TRBD1. Germline CDR1 and CDR2: MNHNY and SVGAGI (reference sequence). The CDR3 extends over 16 amino acids. Trimming took 7 bases from V and 4 from J; bases not matched to a gene: 14. CDR3 sequence: CASTKGWTGYSDTQYF. The CDR3 region has the DNA TGTGCCAGCACCAAAGGTTGGACAGGCTATTCAGATACGCAGTATTTT.

The V call is TRBV20-1, the J call TRBJ1-5; D is unresolved. The CDR3 is 13 residues long. V lost 2 bases, J lost 5 bases, and 10 bases lay in between. Germline lookup yields CDR1 DFQATT and CDR2 SNEGSKA (reference sequence). The CDR3, as DNA: TGCAGTGCTAGACCCGGCCTAGATCAGCCCCAGCATTTT. This translates into CSARPGLDQPQHF.

This clonotype was detected a few times. V and J are TRBV28 and TRBJ1-1; D call uncertain. CDR1 MDHEN and CDR2 SYDVKM come from the germline V gene. V was pared by 5 bases and J by 5 bases, with 18 bases between. The length of the CDR3 is 15 residues. CDR3 amino acids: CASSLGPKRGTEAFF. Here the CDR3 DNA reads TGTGCCAGCAGTCTCGGGCCAAAACGAGGGACTGAAGCTTTCTTT.

In regard to this clonotype: A much larger clone lies a single base off, so this may be a read error. This chain links TRBV19 with TRBJ2-1; 9 nucleotides match TRBD1. The V gene's germline CDR1 is LNHDA and CDR2 SQIVND (reference sequence). This CDR3 comprises 18 residues. CDR3 region: CASSILRRGTGRPNERFF. The DNA for the CDR3 is TGTGCCAGTAGTATACTCCGCCGCGGGACAGGGAGGCCGAATGAGCGGTTCTTC.

The table lists this clonotype with a few counts. The chain recombines TRBV20-1 with TRBJ1-6, with D unclear. This CDR3 is built from 15 residues. Germline CDR1 DFQATT, CDR2 SNEGSKA (reference sequence). V lost 6 bases, J lost 0 bases, and 12 bases lay in between. CDR3 nucleotide sequence: TGCAGTGCCCCGAGGTCTAGCTCCTATAATTCACCCCTCCACTTT. It specifies CSAPRSSSYNSPLHF.

As to this clonotype: A read error may be the cause here, since a much bigger clone is one base away. The chain is built from TRBV7-2 and TRBJ2-1, with D unclear. CDR3 size: 13 residues. CDR1 is SGHTA and CDR2 is FQGNSA in the germline V gene. Trimming left V 3 bases short and J 3 bases short, with 6 bases between. The CDR3 coding sequence is TGTGCCAGCAGCTTGGCGATCTACAATGAGCAGTTCTTC. It codes for CASSLAIYNEQFF.

V and J are TRBV2 and TRBJ1-5; 9 nucleotides match TRBD1. The CDR3 loop spans 15 amino acids. Per germline, CDR1 SNHLY and CDR2 FYNNEI. The ends lost 7 bases at V and 2 bases at J; junction bases unmatched: 6. CDR3 protein: CASKTDRGRNQPQHF. As DNA, the CDR3 is TGTGCCAGCAAGACGGACAGGGGACGCAATCAGCCCCAGCATTTT. The variable domain in full, with the rest retrieved from reference TRBV2 and TRBJ1-5, is EPEVTQTPSHQVTQMGQEVILRCVPISNHLYFYWYRQILGQKVEFLVSFYNNEISEKSEIFDDQFSVERPDGSNFTLKIRSTKLEDSAMYFCASKTDRGRNQPQHFGDGTRLSIL.

CDR3 bases: TGTGCCAGCATACAATCCGGGACAGGGGGCATGGTTAGCACCTTC. Its translation: CASIQSGTGGMVSTF. The chain recombines TRBV28 with TRBJ1-2, with TRBD1 identical over 12 bases. This CDR3 region has 15 residues. Unmatched junction bases numbered 16, after V lost 7 bases and J lost 13 bases. Germline-derived CDR1 and CDR2 are MDHEN and SYDVKM.

This clonotype appeared many times. The chain links TRBV4-2 to TRBJ1-5, with a weak D call TRBD1 (5 bases). The ends were cut back, 0 bases at V and 6 bases at J, with 12 bases in the middle. In germline, CDR1 is LGHNA, CDR2 YNFKEQ. CDR3 size: 15 residues. CDR3 nucleotide sequence: TGTGCCAGCAGCCAAGATCTGGAGGGGCCTCAGCCCCAGCATTTT. As protein: CASSQDLEGPQPQHF.

The rearrangement joins TRBV7-2 to TRBJ2-1; the D is unclear. There are 15 residues in the CDR3. CDR1 and CDR2 from the germline V gene are SGHTA and FQGNSA. Trimming left V 1 base short and J 3 bases short, with 10 bases between. The CDR3 loop reads CASSLESVNYNEQFF. In DNA form, the CDR3 reads TGTGCCAGCAGCTTAGAAAGCGTAAACTACAATGAGCAGTTCTTC. Together with reference TRBV7-2 and TRBJ2-1, the CDR3 gives the full variable domain: GAGVSQSPSNKVTEKGKDVELRCDPISGHTALYWYRQSLGQGLEFLIYFQGNSAPDKSGLPSDRFSAERTGGSVSTLTIQRTQQEDSAVYLCASSLESVNYNEQFFGPGTRLTVL.

The chain is built from TRBV18 and TRBJ1-2; TRBD1 is a possible D gene (5 bases). Looked up from germline, CDR1 is KGHSH and CDR2 is LQKENI. The V gene lost 3 bases and the J gene lost 8 bases, with 10 bases spanning the gap. This CDR3 has 12 residues. The CDR3 reads CASSPKGVGYTF. As DNA, the CDR3 is TGTGCCAGCTCACCGAAAGGGGTCGGCTACACCTTC.

This clonotype appeared a few times. The V gene is TRBV19, the J gene TRBJ2-1; D is possibly TRBD1 (5 bases). V was cut by 5 bases and J by 2 bases, with 16 bases left in between. Looked up from germline, CDR1 is LNHDA and CDR2 is SQIVND (reference sequence). The CDR3 loop spans 16 amino acids. The CDR3 sequence: CASSAQRGSAYNEQFF. CDR3 bases: TGTGCCAGTAGTGCCCAAAGGGGTTCGGCCTACAATGAGCAGTTCTTC.

This clonotype was observed many times. V usage is TRBV6-1 and J usage is TRBJ2-7; TRBD2 aligns across 14 bases. J lost 3 bases, V lost 4 bases, and 2 bases had no gene match. The CDR3 is made up of 15 amino acids. From germline, CDR1 is MNHNS and CDR2 SASEGT. For the CDR3, the DNA is TGTGCCAGCAGTGGGACTAGCGGGAGGAGCTACGAGCAGTACTTC. It specifies CASSGTSGRSYEQYF.

This chain joins TRBV3-1 and TRBJ1-6; D is ambiguous. Trimming took off 2 bases at V and 9 bases at J, with 11 bases between the two ends. This CDR3 has 14 amino acids. The germline V gene has CDR1 LGHDT and CDR2 YNNKEL (reference sequence). The CDR3 DNA follows: TGTGCCAGCAGCCAAAACTCGGGGAGTTCACCCCTCCACTTT. Encoded protein: CASSQNSGSSPLHF.